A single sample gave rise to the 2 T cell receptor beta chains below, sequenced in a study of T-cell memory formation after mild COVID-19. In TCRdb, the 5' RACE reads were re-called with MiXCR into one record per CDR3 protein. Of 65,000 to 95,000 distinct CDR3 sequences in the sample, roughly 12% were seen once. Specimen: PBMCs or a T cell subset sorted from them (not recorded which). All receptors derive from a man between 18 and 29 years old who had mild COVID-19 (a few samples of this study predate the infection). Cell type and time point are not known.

CDR3 DNA sequence: TGTGCCAGCAGTTTAGGGGGAGGGAATGAAAAACTGTTTTTT. This encodes CASSLGGGNEKLFF. The rearrangement uses TRBV27 and TRBJ1-4; D might be TRBD1 (5 bases). The germline gives CDR1 MNHEY, CDR2 SMNVEV (reference sequence). The CDR3 length is 14 residues. The V gene lost 2 bases and the J gene lost 5 bases, with 9 bases spanning the gap.

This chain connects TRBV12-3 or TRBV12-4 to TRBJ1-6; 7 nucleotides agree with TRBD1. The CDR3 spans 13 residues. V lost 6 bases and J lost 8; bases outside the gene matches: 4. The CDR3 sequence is CASRQGRDSPLHF. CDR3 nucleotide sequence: TGTGCCAGCAGACAGGGGCGAGATTCACCCCTCCACTTT.